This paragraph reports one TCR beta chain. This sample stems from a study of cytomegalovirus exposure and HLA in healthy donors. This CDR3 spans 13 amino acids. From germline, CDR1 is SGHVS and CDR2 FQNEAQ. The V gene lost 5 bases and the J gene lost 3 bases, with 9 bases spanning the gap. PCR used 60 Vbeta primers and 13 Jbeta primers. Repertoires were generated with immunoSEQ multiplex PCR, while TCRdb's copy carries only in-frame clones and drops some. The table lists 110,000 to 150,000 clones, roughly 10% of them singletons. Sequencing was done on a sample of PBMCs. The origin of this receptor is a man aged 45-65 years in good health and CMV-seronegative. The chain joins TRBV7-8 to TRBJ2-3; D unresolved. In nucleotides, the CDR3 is TGTGCCAGCAGCCCGAGCACGACAGATACGCAGTATTTT. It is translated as CASSPSTTDTQYF.